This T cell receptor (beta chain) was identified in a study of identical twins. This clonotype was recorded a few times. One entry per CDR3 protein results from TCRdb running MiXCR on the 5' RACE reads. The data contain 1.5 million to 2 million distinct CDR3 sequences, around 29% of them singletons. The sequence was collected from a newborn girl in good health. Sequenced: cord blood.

This CDR3 is CASKDFQETQYF. The CDR3 nucleotides are TGTGCCAGCAAGGACTTTCAAGAGACCCAGTACTTC. The gene calls are TRBV25-1 and TRBJ2-5, with TRBD2 as a possible D gene (5 bases). The ends were cut back, 7 bases at V and 2 bases at J, with 8 bases in the middle. Germline V lookup: CDR1 MGHDK, CDR2 SYGVNS. The CDR3 has 12 amino acids.